This TCR beta chain derives from a study of cytomegalovirus exposure and HLA in healthy donors (dated by TCRdb to 2016 to 2017). Describing the broader study: In an earlier analysis of roughly 500 of the donors, 250 to 350 Gb of sequence data and just under 120 million unique TCR beta sequences from approximately 180 million T cells were reported. Rather than using new phenotypic data, the later analysis identified candidate immune exposures from TCR beta sequences and from how often those sequences occurred across donors. Genome-wide SNP genotypes for about 55% of the roughly 670 donors were used in a later genetic analysis, which treated that subset as a discovery cohort. The number of typed donors differed by locus: about 620-640 for A, B, C, DRB1 and DQB1; 500 to 550 for DQA1; around 580 for DPA1; and around 470 for DPB1. Roughly five DR-DQ haplotypes were handled as single units for association and clustering because linkage in the cohort was strong. Approximately 310 gigabases of sequencing data and approximately 80 million unique TCR sequences were included in an early release covering around 650 HLA-typed donors. The T cell repertoires of around 730 subjects were profiled by immunosequencing and related to cytomegalovirus serostatus. Every repertoire in the discovery cohort had been generated on one and the same sequencing platform. Among some 400 genotyped donors of the cohort, an average of roughly 230,000 unique TCR beta nucleotide sequences was sequenced per donor, of which 15% to 20% were non-productive. The genetic ancestry cluster associated with self-reported Caucasian donors included 80% to 90% of the 398 genotyped donors. In an earlier analysis of about 590 of the donors, high-throughput TCR beta sequencing was used to judge whether each TCR beta V gene segment behaved as functional or pseudogenic. In a later analysis, previously published TCR beta repertoires from several hundred donors were re-analyzed and high-resolution HLA genotyping was added so that TCR occurrence patterns could be studied. Both class I and class II loci were covered by HLA typing, at four-digit resolution. The aim of the study was to test whether cataloging public T cell receptors could identify signatures of past pathogen exposure. Donor age, sex, ethnicity and CMV serostatus were collected together with the repertoire data. Besides the first cohort of around 700 subjects, a separate validation cohort made up of roughly 130 different subjects was used. To predict cytomegalovirus infection status, the study combined high-throughput TCR immunosequencing, statistical association of individual TCRs with disease status, and machine learning. Study-wide findings and limitations: A cluster of highly shared sequence variants was judged likely to be a technical artifact of the sequencing pipeline. In a later analysis, HLA-associated TCR beta chains were found to be more clonally expanded and to have lower generation probabilities than equally common non-associated chains. In a later analysis, TCR association rates were found to vary across HLA loci, with the most associated TCRs seen for DRB1 alleles and the fewest for HLA-C alleles. A further reported finding was that TCR beta sequences accurately predicted the HLA-A and HLA-B alleles for most subjects in the first cohort. According to a later genetic analysis, donors in an Asian-associated ancestry cluster had fewer N-insertions in productive TCRs than the roughly 700-donor mean. In a later analysis, most CMV-associated TCR beta chains were found to appear HLA-restricted, with HLA associations seemingly driven largely by CMV exposure. A few of the identified cytomegalovirus-associated TCR beta chains were confirmed in vitro to be specific for cytomegalovirus antigens. A later genetic analysis associated a missense DCLRE1C variant with V-gene and J-gene trimming of TCR beta chains, and an independent cohort replicated the association. CMV serostatus was the only immune exposure information available for the cohort. Most TCR sequences were seen in very few donors, while some public TCRs were found in many individuals. In the study, about 150 TCR beta chains were listed as associated with cytomegalovirus. In a later analysis, over 15,000 TCR beta sequences were associated with specific HLA alleles at a false discovery rate of 0.05. Because some donors lacked HLA typing at each locus, the association tests relied only on the typed subset. Roughly uniform sequencing depth across donors was assumed in presence/absence analyses, although this assumption may not hold. Linkage disequilibrium might explain the correlated functional status among segregating V segments, but an unknown experimental factor could not be ruled out. Fewer than 20 rarely observed V segments, including chromosome 9 orphons, were excluded from the earlier analysis of several hundred of the donors because counts were too low. The authors suggested that the approach could potentially be generalized to other disease states and immunological phenotypes. The classifier was reported to diagnose cytomegalovirus status with high specificity and sensitivity in both the original and validation cohorts. The cohort was sequenced for TCR beta chains only, and without alpha or paired-chain data the features that could be detected were limited. When HLA alleles, especially DR and DQ, strongly co-occurred, TCR associations were difficult to assign to individual alleles. Several of the top co-occurrence clusters appeared to be linked to parvovirus B19, influenza, CMV and Epstein-Barr virus, according to a later analysis. Broadly in line with IMGT annotations, most TCR beta V segments showed up in productive rearrangements about 87% or about 30% of the time in an earlier analysis of around 550 of the donors.

The cohort comprised 666 healthy bone marrow donors. At the time of sampling, every cohort member was nominally healthy, though immune exposures that went unrecorded were likely present. The donor tested CMV seronegative and was one of the 352 seronegative cohort members. A peripheral blood sample was provided by each donor, and peripheral blood mononuclear cells were used for TCR beta sequencing. Genomic DNA was extracted from the blood cell samples with the Qiagen DNeasy Blood Extraction Kit. Comment on this clone: Its antigen is unknown. Base qualities are not recorded, but no much larger clone differs from it by a single base.

Library preparation was by the immunoSEQ multiplex PCR assay. A mixture of 60 forward primers for TCR Vbeta segments and 13 reverse primers for TCR Jbeta segments was used in the multiplex PCR. The CDR3 region of rearranged TCR beta genes was amplified from genomic DNA by a multiplex PCR assay. On the Illumina HiSeq System, the amplified TCR beta libraries were sequenced as 87-base-pair reads. Per the authors' processing: In a later analysis, around 80 million unique TCR beta chains were counted across the 690 or so repertoires, and around 10 million of these chains were shared by at least two donors. To remove PCR and sequencing errors, raw reads were error-corrected and collapsed into unique sequences using a nearest-neighbor algorithm that merged closely related sequences. Alignment of CDR3 sequences to IMGT reference sequences was used to assign V, D and J gene segments. For a sequence to be retained, at least a six-nucleotide match to both a V gene segment and a J gene segment was required. A rearrangement counted as productive if the CDR3 had no stop codons and remained in frame with V and J, and every other rearrangement counted as non-productive. Following IMGT convention, CDR3 was defined as the stretch from the second conserved V-encoded cysteine up to the conserved J-encoded phenylalanine. In an earlier analysis of roughly 610 of the donors, sequences lacking an unambiguous match to a single V gene segment were excluded. In an earlier analysis of a few hundred of the donors, V segments were called functional above 56.7% productive rearrangements and were called segregating when the between-donor standard deviation exceeded 5%. A statistical classification framework was built for diagnosing cytomegalovirus status from the catalog of TCR beta chain sequences. In a later analysis, TCR nucleotide sequences were compared against IMGT/GENE-DB human TR gene sequences so that V and J genes could be assigned. Using the TCRdist pipeline, a later analysis assigned CDR3 sequences along with most-parsimonious VDJ recombination scenarios. A later analysis defined each TCR beta chain by its CDR3 amino acid sequence plus V-gene family, and excluded reads lacking a unique V-gene family. To address suspected cross-contamination and a sequencing artifact, a later analysis removed a few hundred highly shared, low-generation-probability nucleotide sequences. For each public chain, a later analysis derived a clonal expansion index from normalized ranks of inferred template counts within each repertoire. Generation probabilities in a later analysis came from a VDJ recombination model fitted to out-of-frame rearrangements, and those results were checked against IGoR. In a later analysis, TCR-TCR, TCR-HLA and TCR-CMV co-occurrence was scored with hypergeometric tests, and a repertoire-size bias correction was applied to TCR pairs. False discovery rates were estimated in a later analysis by permuting HLA or CMV assignments 20 times. In a later analysis, co-occurring TCRs were grouped using DBSCAN, and TCRdist sequence similarity was added for clustering within HLA-allele-positive subsets. Repertoires with fewer than 30,000 or more than 120,000 public chains were left out of co-occurrence clustering, as were five repertoires with anomalous nucleotide sharing. TCRdb holds this immuneACCESS table with in-frame rearrangements only. Some clones are missing; in checked studies, unresolved V genes explain under half, and the rest has no known cause. From that table come the V and J calls and clone size; the DNA was used to work out D and trimming. The sample records approximately 93,000 clones, about 79% of which are singletons. Of the sample, 3.8% falls within the top ten clones.

Sequenced material: PBMCs. The receptor was isolated from a man in his fifties in good health and CMV-seronegative.

Here is the DNA: TGCGCCAGCAGCGGAGAACAGGGGAACACTGAAGCTTTCTTT. It is translated as CASSGEQGNTEAFF. The sequence links TRBV5-1 to TRBJ1-1; TRBD1 could be the D gene, as 6 bases match. V is pared back by 4 bases and J by 1 base, with 11 bases lying between the germline termini. Via the germline V gene, CDR1 is SGHRS and CDR2 YFSETQ. The CDR3 has 14 amino acids, counting the end cysteine and phenylalanine. The DNA shown is the 42-base CDR3, in frame from base 1.